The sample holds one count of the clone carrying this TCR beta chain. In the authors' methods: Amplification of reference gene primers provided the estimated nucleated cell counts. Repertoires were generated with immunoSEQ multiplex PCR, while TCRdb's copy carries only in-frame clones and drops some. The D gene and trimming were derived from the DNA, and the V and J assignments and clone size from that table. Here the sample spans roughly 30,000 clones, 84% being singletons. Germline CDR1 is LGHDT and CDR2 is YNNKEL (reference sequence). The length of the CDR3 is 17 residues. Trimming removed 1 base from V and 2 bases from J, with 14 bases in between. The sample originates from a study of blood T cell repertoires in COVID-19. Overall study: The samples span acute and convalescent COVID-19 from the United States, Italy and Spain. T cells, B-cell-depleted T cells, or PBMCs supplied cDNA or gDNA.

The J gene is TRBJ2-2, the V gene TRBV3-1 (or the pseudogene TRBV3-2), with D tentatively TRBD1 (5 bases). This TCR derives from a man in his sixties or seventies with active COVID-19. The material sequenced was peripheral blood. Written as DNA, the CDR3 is TGTGCCAGCAGCCAAGCTCTAAGACAGATCAACACCGGGGAGCTGTTTTTT. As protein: CASSQALRQINTGELFF.